This is a list of T cell receptor beta chains from one sample in a study of shared clonotypes between healthy human individuals. Assay used: immunoSEQ multiplex PCR; TCRdb lists only in-frame clones, some missing. The sample lists about 2.3 million clones; 90% to 95% were seen once. The sequencing input was naive CD4+ T cells from PBMCs. Receptors were obtained from a young man in good health. Some clones in this sample may be carry-over from other donors' samples. CDR3s include the opening cysteine and the closing phenylalanine or tryptophan. The D gene is left open where the match is weak. The size entry is marked missing in some rows and otherwise reads once, few, many or a size class.

V gene: TRBV6-6; clone size: .; J gene: TRBJ1-4; D gene: TRBD1; CDR3 DNA: TGTGCCAGCAGTTACCGACAGGGGGCCCCTGAAAAACTGTTTTTT; CDR3 protein: CASSYRQGAPEKLFF
V gene: TRBV5-1; clone size: few; J gene: TRBJ2-1; D gene: .; CDR3 DNA: TGCGCCAGCAGCTTGGGCAATGAGCAGTTCTTC; CDR3 protein: CASSLGNEQFF
V gene: TRBV28; clone size: .; J gene: TRBJ1-5; D gene: TRBD1; CDR3 DNA: TGTGCCAGCAGTTTCGCGGGCAGGGGGCAAATTCAGCCCCAGCATTTT; CDR3 protein: CASSFAGRGQIQPQHF
V gene: TRBV10-3; clone size: .; J gene: TRBJ2-3; D gene: TRBD2; CDR3 DNA: TGTGCCATCAGTGGGACTAGCGGGAGGAAAACAGATACGCAGTATTTT; CDR3 protein: CAISGTSGRKTDTQYF
V gene: TRBV28; clone size: .; J gene: TRBJ1-2; D gene: TRBD1; CDR3 DNA: TGTGCCAGCAGTATACCGGGACAGGGCTATGGCTACACCTTC; CDR3 protein: CASSIPGQGYGYTF
V gene: TRBV19; clone size: .; J gene: TRBJ2-3; D gene: TRBD2; CDR3 DNA: TGTGCCACGGCCCAGCGGGGTATCACAGATACGCAGTATTTT; CDR3 protein: CATAQRGITDTQYF
V gene: TRBV28; clone size: once; J gene: TRBJ2-3; D gene: .; CDR3 DNA: TGTGCCAGCAGTTTATTACGGGATACGCAGTATTTT; CDR3 protein: CASSLLRDTQYF
V gene: TRBV18; clone size: .; J gene: TRBJ2-3; D gene: TRBD2; CDR3 DNA: TGTGCCACATCTAGCGGGGGCACAGATACGCAGTATTTT; CDR3 protein: CATSSGGTDTQYF
V gene: TRBV6-5; clone size: .; J gene: TRBJ2-4; D gene: .; CDR3 DNA: TGTGCCAGCAGTACTCGGGGGGCCGGCAAAAACATTCAGTACTTC; CDR3 protein: CASSTRGAGKNIQYF
V gene: TRBV2; clone size: .; J gene: TRBJ2-7; D gene: .; CDR3 DNA: TGTGCCAGCAGCCTAGGCCCCGGGGCCGAGCAGTACTTC; CDR3 protein: CASSLGPGAEQYF
V gene: TRBV7-2; clone size: .; J gene: TRBJ2-7; D gene: .; CDR3 DNA: TGCGCCAGCAGCTTCCGACAAGACTACGAGCAGTACTTC; CDR3 protein: CASSFRQDYEQYF
V gene: TRBV18; clone size: .; J gene: TRBJ1-2; D gene: .; CDR3 DNA: TGTGCCAGCTCACCCTCGAGGGGCGGAAGAAACTATGGCTACACCTTC; CDR3 protein: CASSPSRGGRNYGYTF
V gene: TRBV7-2; clone size: once; J gene: TRBJ2-3; D gene: .; CDR3 DNA: TGTGCCAGCAGCTTAGCGGGGCGGGCCTTTTTT; CDR3 protein: CASSLAGRAFF
V gene: TRBV27; clone size: .; J gene: TRBJ2-7; D gene: TRBD2; CDR3 DNA: TGTGCCAGCAGGGGCGGGAGAATCCTGTACGAGCAGTACTTC; CDR3 protein: CASRGGRILYEQYF